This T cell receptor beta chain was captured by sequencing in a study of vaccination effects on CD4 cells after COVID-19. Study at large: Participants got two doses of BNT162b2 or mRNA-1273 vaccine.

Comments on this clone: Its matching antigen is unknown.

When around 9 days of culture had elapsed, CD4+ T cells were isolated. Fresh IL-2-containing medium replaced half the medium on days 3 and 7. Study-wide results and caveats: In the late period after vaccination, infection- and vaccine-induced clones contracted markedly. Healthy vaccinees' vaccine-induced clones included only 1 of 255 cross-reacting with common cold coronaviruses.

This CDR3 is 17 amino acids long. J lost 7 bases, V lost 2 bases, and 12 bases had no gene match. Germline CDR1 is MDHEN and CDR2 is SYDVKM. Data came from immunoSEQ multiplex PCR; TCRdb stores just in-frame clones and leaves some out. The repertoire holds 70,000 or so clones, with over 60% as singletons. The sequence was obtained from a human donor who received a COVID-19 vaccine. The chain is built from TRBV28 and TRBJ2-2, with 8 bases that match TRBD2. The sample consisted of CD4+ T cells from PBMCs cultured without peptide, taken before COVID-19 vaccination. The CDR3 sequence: CASSLTIGAGGHGELFF. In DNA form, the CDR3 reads TGTGCCAGCAGTTTAACGATCGGGGCGGGGGGCCACGGGGAGCTGTTTTTT.